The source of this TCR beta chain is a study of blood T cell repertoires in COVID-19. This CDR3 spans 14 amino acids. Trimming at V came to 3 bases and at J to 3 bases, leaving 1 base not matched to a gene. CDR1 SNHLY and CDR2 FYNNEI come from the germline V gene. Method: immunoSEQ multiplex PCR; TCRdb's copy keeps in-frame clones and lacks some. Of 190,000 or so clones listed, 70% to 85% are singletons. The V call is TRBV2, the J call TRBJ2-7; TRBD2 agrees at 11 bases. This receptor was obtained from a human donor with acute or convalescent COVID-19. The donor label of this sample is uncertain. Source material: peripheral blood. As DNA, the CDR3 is TGTGCCAGCAGTGACACTAGCGGGAGCTACGAGCAGTACTTC. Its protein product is CASSDTSGSYEQYF.